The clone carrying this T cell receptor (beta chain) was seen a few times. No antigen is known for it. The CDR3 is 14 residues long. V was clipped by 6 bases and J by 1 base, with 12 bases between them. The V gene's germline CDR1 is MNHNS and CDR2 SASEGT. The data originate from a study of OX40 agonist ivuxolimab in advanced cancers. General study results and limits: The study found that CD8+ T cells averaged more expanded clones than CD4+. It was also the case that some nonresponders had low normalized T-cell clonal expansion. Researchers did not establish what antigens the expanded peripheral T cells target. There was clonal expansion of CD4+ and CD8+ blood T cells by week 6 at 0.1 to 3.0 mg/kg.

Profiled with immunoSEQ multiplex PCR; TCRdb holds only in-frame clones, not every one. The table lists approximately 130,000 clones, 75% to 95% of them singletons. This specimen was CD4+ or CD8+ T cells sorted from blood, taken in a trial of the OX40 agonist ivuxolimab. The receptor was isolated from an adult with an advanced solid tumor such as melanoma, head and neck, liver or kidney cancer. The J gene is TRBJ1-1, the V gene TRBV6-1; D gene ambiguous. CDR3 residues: CASRVAGPNTEAFF. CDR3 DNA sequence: TGTGCCAGCAGAGTGGCGGGTCCGAACACTGAAGCTTTCTTT.